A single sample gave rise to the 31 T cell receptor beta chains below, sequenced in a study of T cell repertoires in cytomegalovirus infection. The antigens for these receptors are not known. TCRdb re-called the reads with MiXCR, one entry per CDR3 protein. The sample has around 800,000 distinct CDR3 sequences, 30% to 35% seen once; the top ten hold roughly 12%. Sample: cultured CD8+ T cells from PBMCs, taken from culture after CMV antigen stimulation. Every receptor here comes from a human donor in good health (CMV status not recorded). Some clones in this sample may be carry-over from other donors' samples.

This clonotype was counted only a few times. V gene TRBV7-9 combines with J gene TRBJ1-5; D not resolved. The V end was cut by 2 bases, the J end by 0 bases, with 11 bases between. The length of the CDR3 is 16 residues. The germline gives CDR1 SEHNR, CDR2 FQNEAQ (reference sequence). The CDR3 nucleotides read TGTGCCAGCAGCTTATCCGGAGATTATAGCAATCAGCCCCAGCATTTT. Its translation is CASSLSGDYSNQPQHF.

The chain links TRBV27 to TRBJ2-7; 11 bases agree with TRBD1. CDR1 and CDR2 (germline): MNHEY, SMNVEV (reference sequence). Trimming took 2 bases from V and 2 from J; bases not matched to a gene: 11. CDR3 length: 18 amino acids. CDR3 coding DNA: TGTGCCAGCAGTTTAATGGACAGGGGGCCTCGGAGGGCCTACGAGCAGTACTTC. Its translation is CASSLMDRGPRRAYEQYF.

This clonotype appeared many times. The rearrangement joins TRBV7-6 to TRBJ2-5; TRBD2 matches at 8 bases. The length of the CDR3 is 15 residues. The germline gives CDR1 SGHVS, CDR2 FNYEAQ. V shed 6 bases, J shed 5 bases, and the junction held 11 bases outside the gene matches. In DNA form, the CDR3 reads TGTGCCAGCAGGGCAACCGGGACTAGAGGCGAGACCCAGTACTTC. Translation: CASRATGTRGETQYF.

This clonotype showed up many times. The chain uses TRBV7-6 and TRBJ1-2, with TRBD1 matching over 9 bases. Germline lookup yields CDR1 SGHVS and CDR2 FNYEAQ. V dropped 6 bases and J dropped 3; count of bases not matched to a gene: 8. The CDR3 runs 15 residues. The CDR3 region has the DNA TGTGCCAGCAGGGTAGGGGACAGGGCCCACTATGGCTACACCTTC. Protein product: CASRVGDRAHYGYTF.

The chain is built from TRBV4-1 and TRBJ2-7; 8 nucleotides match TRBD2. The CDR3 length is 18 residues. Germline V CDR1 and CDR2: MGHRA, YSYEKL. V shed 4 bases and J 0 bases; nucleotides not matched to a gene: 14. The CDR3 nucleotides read TGCGCCAGCAGCCCGAATAGCGGGGACAACCGGGTCTCCTACGAGCAGTACTTC. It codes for CASSPNSGDNRVSYEQYF.

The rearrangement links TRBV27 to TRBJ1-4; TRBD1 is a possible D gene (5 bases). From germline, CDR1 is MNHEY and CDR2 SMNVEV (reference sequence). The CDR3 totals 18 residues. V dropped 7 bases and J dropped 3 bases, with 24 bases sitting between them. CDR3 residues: CASTRASILRGPNEKLFF. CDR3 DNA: TGTGCCAGCACCCGGGCCAGCATCTTGAGGGGACCTAATGAAAAACTGTTTTTT.

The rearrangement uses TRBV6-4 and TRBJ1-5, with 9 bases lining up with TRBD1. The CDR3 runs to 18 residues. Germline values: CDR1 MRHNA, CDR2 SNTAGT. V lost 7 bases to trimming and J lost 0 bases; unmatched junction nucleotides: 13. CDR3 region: CASTRQGGGENSNQPQHF. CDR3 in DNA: TGTGCCAGCACCCGACAGGGGGGCGGCGAGAATAGCAATCAGCCCCAGCATTTT.

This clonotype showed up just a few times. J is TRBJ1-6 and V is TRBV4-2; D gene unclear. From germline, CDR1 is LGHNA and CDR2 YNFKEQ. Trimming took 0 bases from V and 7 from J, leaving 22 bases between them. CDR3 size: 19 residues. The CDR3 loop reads CASSQDPGRPIRANSPLHF. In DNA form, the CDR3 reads TGTGCCAGCAGCCAAGATCCCGGACGGCCAATTCGAGCAAATTCACCCCTCCACTTT.

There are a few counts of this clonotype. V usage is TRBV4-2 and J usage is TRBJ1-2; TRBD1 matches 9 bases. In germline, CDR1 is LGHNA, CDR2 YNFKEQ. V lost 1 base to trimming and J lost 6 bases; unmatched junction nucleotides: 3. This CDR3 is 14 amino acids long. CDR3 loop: CASSQGGQGHGYTF. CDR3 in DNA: TGTGCCAGCAGCCAAGGGGGACAGGGACATGGCTACACCTTC.

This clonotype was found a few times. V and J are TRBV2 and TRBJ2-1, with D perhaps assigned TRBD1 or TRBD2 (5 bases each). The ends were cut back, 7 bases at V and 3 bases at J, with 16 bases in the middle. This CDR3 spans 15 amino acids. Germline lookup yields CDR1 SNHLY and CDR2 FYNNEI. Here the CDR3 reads CASTSGRRFYNEQFF. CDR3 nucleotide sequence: TGTGCCAGCACCTCGGGGCGTAGGTTCTACAATGAGCAGTTCTTC.

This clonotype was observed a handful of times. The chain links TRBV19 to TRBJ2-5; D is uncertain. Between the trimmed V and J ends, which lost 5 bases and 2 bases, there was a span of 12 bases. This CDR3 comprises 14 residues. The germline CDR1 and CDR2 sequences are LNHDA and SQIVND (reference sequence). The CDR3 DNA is TGTGCCAGTAGTCCTTGGACCTCTCAAGAGACCCAGTACTTC. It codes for CASSPWTSQETQYF.

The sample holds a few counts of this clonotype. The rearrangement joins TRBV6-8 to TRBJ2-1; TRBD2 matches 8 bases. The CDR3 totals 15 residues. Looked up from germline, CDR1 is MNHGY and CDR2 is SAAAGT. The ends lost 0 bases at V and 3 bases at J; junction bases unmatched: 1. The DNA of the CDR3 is TGTGCCAGCAGTTACTCGCGGGGGGTCTACAATGAGCAGTTCTTC. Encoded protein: CASSYSRGVYNEQFF.

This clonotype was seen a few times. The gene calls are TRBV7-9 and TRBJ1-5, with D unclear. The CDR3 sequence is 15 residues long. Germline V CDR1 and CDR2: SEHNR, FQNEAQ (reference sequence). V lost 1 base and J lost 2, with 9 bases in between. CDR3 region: CASSLVGDRNQPQHF. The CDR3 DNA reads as TGTGCCAGCAGCTTAGTTGGGGATCGCAATCAGCCCCAGCATTTT.

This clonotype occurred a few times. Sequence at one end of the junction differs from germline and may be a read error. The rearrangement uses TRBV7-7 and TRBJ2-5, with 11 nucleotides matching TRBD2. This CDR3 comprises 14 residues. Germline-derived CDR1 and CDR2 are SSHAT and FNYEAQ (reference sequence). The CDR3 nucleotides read TGTGCTAGCAGCGAGGGACTAGCGGAAGAGACCCAGTACTTC. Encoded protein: CASSEGLAEETQYF.

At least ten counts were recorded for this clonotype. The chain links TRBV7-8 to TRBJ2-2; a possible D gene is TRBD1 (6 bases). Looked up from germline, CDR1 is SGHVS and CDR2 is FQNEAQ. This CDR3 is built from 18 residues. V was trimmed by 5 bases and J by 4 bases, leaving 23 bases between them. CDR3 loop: CASSPIAPLQGSTGELFF. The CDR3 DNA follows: TGTGCCAGCAGCCCCATAGCTCCACTACAGGGTTCCACCGGGGAGCTGTTTTTT.

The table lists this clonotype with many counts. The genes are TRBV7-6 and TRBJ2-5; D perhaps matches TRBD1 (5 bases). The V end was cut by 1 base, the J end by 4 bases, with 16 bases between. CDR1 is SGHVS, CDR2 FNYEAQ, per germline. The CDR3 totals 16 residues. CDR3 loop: CASSLDSRVFSETQYF. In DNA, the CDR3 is TGTGCCAGCAGCTTAGATAGCAGGGTATTTTCAGAGACCCAGTACTTC.

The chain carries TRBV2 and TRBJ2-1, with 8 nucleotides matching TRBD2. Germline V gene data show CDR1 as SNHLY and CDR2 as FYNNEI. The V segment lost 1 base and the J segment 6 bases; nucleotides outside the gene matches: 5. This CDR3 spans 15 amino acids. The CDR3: CASSEGGGLPNEQFF. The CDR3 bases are TGTGCCAGCAGTGAAGGCGGGGGGTTGCCCAATGAGCAGTTCTTC.

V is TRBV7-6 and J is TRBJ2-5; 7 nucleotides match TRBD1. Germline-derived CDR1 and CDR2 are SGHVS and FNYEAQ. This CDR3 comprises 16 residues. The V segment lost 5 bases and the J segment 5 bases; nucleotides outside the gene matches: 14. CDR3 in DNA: TGTGCCAGCAGCCAGGGGGTGGCAGGGCGAACGGAGACCCAGTACTTC. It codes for CASSQGVAGRTETQYF. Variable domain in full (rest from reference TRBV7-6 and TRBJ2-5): GAGVSQSPRYKVTKRGQDVALRCDPISGHVSLYWYRQALGQGPEFLTYFNYEAQQDKSGLPNDRFSAERPEGSISTLTIQRTEQRDSAMYRCASSQGVAGRTETQYFGPGTRLLVL.

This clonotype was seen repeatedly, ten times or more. The CDR3 sequence is CASSPRGVLRPQHF. CDR3 in DNA: TGTGCCAGCAGCCCTCGGGGGGTTCTGCGGCCCCAGCATTTT. This chain joins TRBV7-9 and TRBJ1-5; D possibly corresponds to TRBD1 (5 bases). V gave up 5 bases and J gave up 9 bases, with 17 bases separating them. This CDR3 comprises 14 residues. The germline V gene has CDR1 SEHNR and CDR2 FQNEAQ (reference sequence).

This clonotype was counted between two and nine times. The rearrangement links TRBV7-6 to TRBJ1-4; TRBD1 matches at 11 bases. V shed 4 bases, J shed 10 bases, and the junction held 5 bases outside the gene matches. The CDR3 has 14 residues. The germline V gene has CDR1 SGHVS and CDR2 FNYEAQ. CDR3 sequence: CASSSGQGAGKLFF. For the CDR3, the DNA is TGTGCCAGCAGCTCCGGACAGGGGGCCGGAAAACTGTTTTTT.

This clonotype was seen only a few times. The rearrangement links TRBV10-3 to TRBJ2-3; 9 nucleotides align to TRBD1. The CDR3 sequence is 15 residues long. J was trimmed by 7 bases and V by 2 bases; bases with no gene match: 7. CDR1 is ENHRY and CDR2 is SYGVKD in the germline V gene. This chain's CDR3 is CAISEPGQGSNTQYF. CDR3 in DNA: TGTGCCATCAGTGAGCCGGGACAGGGTTCAAATACGCAGTATTTT.

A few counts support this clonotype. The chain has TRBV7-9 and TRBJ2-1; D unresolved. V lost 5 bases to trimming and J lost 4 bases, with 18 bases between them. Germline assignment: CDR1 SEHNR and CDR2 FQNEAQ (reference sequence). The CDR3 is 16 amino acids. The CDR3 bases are TGTGCCAGCAGCCCCTCTCAGAGTTTATTTTACAATGAGCAGTTCTTC. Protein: CASSPSQSLFYNEQFF.

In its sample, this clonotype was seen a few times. Here the CDR3 reads CASSYSPLAGETQYF. The CDR3 DNA follows: TGTGCCAGCAGTTACTCGCCCCTAGCGGGAGAGACCCAGTACTTC. V usage is TRBV6-5 and J usage is TRBJ2-5, with 8 bases fitting TRBD2. CDR1 MNHEY and CDR2 SVGAGI come from the germline V gene. Unmatched junction bases numbered 4, after V lost 0 bases and J lost 4 bases. CDR3 length equals 15 residues.

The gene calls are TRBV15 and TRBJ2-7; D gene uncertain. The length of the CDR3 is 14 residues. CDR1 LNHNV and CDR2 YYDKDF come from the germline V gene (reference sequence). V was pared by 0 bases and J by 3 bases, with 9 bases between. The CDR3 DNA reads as TGTGCCACCAGCAGAGAACGTTCAAGCTACGAGCAGTACTTC. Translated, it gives CATSRERSSYEQYF. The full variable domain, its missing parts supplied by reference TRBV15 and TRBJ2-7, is DAMVIQNPRYQVTQFGKPVTLSCSQTLNHNVMYWYQQKSSQAPKLLFHYYDKDFNNEADTPDNFQSRRPNTSFCFLDIRSPGLGDTAMYLCATSRERSSYEQYFGPGTRLTVT.

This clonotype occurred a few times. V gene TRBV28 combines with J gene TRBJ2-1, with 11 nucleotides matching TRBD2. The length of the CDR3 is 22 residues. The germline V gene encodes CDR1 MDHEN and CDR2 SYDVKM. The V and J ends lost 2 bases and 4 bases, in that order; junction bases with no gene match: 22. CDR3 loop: CASSLGLPTSGNLFVLYNEQFF. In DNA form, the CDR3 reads TGTGCCAGCAGTTTAGGTTTACCGACTAGCGGGAATCTTTTTGTCCTATACAATGAGCAGTTCTTC.

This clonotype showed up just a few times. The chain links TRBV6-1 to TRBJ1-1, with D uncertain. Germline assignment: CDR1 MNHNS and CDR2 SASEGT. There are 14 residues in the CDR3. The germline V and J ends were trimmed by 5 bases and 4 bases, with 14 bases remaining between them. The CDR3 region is CASSLNGYSTEAFF. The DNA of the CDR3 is TGTGCCAGCAGTCTGAACGGGTATAGCACTGAAGCTTTCTTT.

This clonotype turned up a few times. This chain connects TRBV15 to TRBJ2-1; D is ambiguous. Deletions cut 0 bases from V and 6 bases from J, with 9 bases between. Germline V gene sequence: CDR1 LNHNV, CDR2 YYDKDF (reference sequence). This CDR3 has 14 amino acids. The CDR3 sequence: CATSRDTPLNEQFF. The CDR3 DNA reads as TGTGCCACCAGCAGAGATACTCCCCTCAATGAGCAGTTCTTC.

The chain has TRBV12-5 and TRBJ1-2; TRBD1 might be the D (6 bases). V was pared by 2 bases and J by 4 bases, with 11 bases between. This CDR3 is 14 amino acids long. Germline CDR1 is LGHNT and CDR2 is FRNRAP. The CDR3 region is CASGLSTGSYGYTF. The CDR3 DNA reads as TGTGCTAGTGGTTTGTCCACAGGGAGCTATGGCTACACCTTC.

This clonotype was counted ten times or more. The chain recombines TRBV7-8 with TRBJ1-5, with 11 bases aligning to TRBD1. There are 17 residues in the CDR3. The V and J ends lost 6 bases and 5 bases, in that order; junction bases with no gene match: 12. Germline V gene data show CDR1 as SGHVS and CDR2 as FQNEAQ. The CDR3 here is CASSFVVRTGGDQPQHF. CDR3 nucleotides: TGTGCCAGCAGTTTCGTAGTCAGGACAGGGGGCGATCAGCCCCAGCATTTT.

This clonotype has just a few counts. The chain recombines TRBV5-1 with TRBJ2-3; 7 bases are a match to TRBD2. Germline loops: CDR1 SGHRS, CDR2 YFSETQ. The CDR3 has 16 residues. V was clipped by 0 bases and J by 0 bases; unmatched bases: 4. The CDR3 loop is CASSLARTRSTDTQYF. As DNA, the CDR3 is TGCGCCAGCAGCTTGGCCCGGACTAGGAGCACAGATACGCAGTATTTT.

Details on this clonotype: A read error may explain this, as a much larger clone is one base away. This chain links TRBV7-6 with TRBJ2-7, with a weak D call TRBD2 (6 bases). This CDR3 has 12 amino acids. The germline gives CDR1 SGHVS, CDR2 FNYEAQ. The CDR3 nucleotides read TGTGCCAGCAGCATAACGGGGGTGGAGCAGAACTTC. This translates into CASSITGVEQNF.